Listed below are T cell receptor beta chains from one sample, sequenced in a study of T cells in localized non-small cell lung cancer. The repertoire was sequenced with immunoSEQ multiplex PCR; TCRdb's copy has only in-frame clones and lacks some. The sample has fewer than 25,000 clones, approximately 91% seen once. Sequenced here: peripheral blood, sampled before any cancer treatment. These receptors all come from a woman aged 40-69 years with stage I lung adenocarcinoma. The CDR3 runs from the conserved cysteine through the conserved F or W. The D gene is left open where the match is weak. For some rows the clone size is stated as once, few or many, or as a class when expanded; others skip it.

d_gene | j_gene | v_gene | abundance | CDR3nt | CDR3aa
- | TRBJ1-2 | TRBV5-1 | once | TGCGCCAGCACCCCCACCCCGGGGGCAGACTATGGCTACACCTTC | CASTPTPGADYGYTF
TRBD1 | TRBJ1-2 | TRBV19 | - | TGTGCCAGTAATAGTGTAGGACAGGGGACCTATGGCTACACCTTC | CASNSVGQGTYGYTF
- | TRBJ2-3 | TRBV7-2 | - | TGTGCCAGCAGCTTGAGGCGGGCTGCTAGCACAGATACGCAGTATTTT | CASSLRRAASTDTQYF
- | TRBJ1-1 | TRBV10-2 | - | TGCGCCAGCAGTCCGAAGACCGACACTGAAGCTTTCTTT | CASSPKTDTEAFF
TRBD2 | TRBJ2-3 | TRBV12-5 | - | TGTGCTAGTGGTGTCCGGGGGGGGCCAGATACGCAGTATTTT | CASGVRGGPDTQYF
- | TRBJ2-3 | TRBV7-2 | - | TGTGCCAGCAGCCCCACACAGCGGGATACGCAGTATTTT | CASSPTQRDTQYF
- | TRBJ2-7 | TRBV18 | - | TGTGCCAGCTCACGATGGGATTCGCCCTACGAGCAGTACTTC | CASSRWDSPYEQYF
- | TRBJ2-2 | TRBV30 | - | TGTGCCTGGAGCCCCTTCGGGCCCGGGGAGCTGTTTTTT | CAWSPFGPGELFF
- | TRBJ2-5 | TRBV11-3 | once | TGTGCCAGCAGCTTATCGGTTGGAGAGACCCAGTACTTC | CASSLSVGETQYF
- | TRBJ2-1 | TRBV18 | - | TGTGCCAGCTCACCACCGGGCGCGATAGGTGAGCAGTTCTTC | CASSPPGAIGEQFF
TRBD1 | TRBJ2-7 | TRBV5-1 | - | TGCGCCAGCAGCCTACGGACAGGGTTAGACGAGCAGTACTTC | CASSLRTGLDEQYF
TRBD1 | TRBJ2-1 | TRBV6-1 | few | TGTGCCAGCAGTGAAGGACAGGGACCCAATGAGCAGTTCTTC | CASSEGQGPNEQFF
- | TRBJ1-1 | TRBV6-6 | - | TGTGCCAGCAGCACAGTCCCCCCCACTGAAGCTTTCTTT | CASSTVPPTEAFF
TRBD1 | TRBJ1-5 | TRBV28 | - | TGTGCCAGCAGTCGGACAGGGGGCAATCAGCCCCAGCATTTT | CASSRTGGNQPQHF
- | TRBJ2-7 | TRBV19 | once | TGTGCCAGTAGTATCCAGCCTCACCTTTACGAGCAGTACTTC | CASSIQPHLYEQYF
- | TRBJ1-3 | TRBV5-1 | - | TGCGCCAGCAGCTTATCGGTGCAGGCGGATGGAAACACCATATATTTT | CASSLSVQADGNTIYF
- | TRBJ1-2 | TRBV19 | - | TGTGCCAGTAGTCCTCGTCGGGTGGAAGGCTACACCTTC | CASSPRRVEGYTF
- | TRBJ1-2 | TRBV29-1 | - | TGCAGCGTTGATATGCGGCAGTTAGGCTATGGCTACACCTTC | CSVDMRQLGYGYTF
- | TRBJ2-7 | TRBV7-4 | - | TGTGCCAGCAGCTTGGGGGCGCTTTTCTGCGAGCAGTACTTC | CASSLGALFCEQYF
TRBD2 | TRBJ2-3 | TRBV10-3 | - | TGTGCCATCAGCGGGGGGACTAGCGGTTTATCAGATACGCAGTATTTT | CAISGGTSGLSDTQYF
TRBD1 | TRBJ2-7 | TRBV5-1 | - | TGCGCCAGCAGCTCCCTCAAACCGGGACAGGTCGGCGAGCAGTACTTC | CASSSLKPGQVGEQYF
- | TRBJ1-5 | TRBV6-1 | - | TGTGCCAGCAGTGAAGCCTACAGGGATCAGCCCCAGCATTTT | CASSEAYRDQPQHF
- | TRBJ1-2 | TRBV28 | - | TGTGCCAGCAGTTCGGGCAGGACCTATGGCTACACCTTC | CASSSGRTYGYTF
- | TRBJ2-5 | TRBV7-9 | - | TGTGCCAGCAGCTTAGCGGAGACCCAGTACTTC | CASSLAETQYF
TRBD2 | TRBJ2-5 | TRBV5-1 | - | TGCGCCAGCAGCCCCGGTCCAAGCGGGGGGCAAGAGACCCAGTACTTC | CASSPGPSGGQETQYF
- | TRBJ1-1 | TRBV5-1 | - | TGCGCCAGCAGCTTGGCCACGGTGAACACTGAAGCTTTCTTT | CASSLATVNTEAFF
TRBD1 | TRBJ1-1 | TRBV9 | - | TGTGCCAGCAGCTTCCAGGGGGCGCATACTGAAGCTTTCTTT | CASSFQGAHTEAFF
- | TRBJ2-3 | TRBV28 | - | TGTGCCAGCAGCCACCAACAGGACAGCACAGATACGCAGTATTTT | CASSHQQDSTDTQYF
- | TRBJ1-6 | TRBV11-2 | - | TGTGCCAGCAGCTTAAGGGCCGCTAATTCACCCCTCCACTTT | CASSLRAANSPLHF
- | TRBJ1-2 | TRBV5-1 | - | TGCGCCAGCAGCTTGAGCGGGGCCGGCTATGGCTACACCTTC | CASSLSGAGYGYTF
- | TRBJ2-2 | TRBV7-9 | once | TGTGCCAGCAGCTTAGATGGGGCCGGGGAGCTGTTTTTT | CASSLDGAGELFF
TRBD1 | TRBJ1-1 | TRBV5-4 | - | TGTGCCAGCAGCTCCCCCCAGGGGGGGAACACTGAAGCTTTCTTT | CASSSPQGGNTEAFF
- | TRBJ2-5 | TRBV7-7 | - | TGTGCTAGCAGCTACCGAATCGGGGGTCACCAAGAGACCCAGTACTTC | CASSYRIGGHQETQYF
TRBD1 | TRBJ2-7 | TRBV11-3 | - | TGTGCCAGCAGCGACGGGACAGTCAAACCCTACGAGCAGTACTTC | CASSDGTVKPYEQYF
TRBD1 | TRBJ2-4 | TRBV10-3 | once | TGTGCCATCAGTGAGTCGGGGGGACAGGGAGGCAAAAACATTCAGTACTTC | CAISESGGQGGKNIQYF
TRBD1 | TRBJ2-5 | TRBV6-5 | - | TGTGCCAGCATGAAGGGACAGGGCCTGGAGACCCAGTACTTC | CASMKGQGLETQYF
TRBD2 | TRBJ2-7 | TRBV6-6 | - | TGTGCCAGCAGACGTGGGGCGGGAGGGCGTGAGCAGTACTTC | CASRRGAGGREQYF
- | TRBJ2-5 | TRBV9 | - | TGTGCCAGCAGCCCCCCCACAGGGTTGGTCGGGGAGACCCAGTACTTC | CASSPPTGLVGETQYF
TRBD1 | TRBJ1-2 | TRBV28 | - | TGTGCCAGCAGTCCCCTAGGACAGGGGCAAGTCTATGGCTACACCTTC | CASSPLGQGQVYGYTF
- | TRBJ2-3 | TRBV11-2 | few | TGTGCCAGCAGCTTAGTTTCAGGGGGGGCAGATACGCAGTATTTT | CASSLVSGGADTQYF
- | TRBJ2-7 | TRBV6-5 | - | TGTGCCAGCAGTTACTCAGCGGGTGGGCCCTACGAGCAGTACTTC | CASSYSAGGPYEQYF
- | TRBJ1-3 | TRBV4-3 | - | TGCGCCAGCAGCCAAGATTGGGGGAGCTCTGGAAACACCATATATTTT | CASSQDWGSSGNTIYF
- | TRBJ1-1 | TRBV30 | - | TGTGCCTGGAGTAGGGTCACTGAAGCTTTCTTT | CAWSRVTEAFF
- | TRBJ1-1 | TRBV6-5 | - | TGTGCCACTAAAACCGGGGAAGCGAACACTGAAGCTTTCTTT | CATKTGEANTEAFF
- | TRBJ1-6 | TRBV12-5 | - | TGTGCTAGTGGACTGAAGCCGGGAACCTTAATGGGACCCCTCCACTTT | CASGLKPGTLMGPLHF
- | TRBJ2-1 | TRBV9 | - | TGTGCCAGCAGCCCAAAGGGGGGGCATCTTTACAATGAGCAGTTCTTC | CASSPKGGHLYNEQFF
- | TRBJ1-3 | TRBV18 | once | TGTGCCAGCTCACCATCGGCCGCGCACTCTGGAAACACCATATATTTT | CASSPSAAHSGNTIYF
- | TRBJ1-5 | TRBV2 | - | TGTGCCAGCAGAAGGGGAAATCAGCCCCAGCATTTT | CASRRGNQPQHF
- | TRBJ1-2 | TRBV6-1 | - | TGTGCCAGCAGTGAAGCGGCTCAGCCCAAGTGGTTTGGCTACACCTTC | CASSEAAQPKWFGYTF
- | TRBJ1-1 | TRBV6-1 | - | TGTGCCAGCAGTGCCCTGGACAAGAACACTGAAGCTTTCTTT | CASSALDKNTEAFF
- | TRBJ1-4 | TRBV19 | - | TGTGCCAGCAGAGCGACAGCTCGTCGTGAAAAACTGTTTTTT | CASRATARREKLFF
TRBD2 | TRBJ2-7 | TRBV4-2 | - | TGTGCCAGCAGCCAAGAAGGTGGGGAGTTAGCGGGGTACGAGCAGTACTTC | CASSQEGGELAGYEQYF
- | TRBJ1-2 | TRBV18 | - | TGTGCCAGCTCACCATCCGGGGAGAGGGGCTACACCTTC | CASSPSGERGYTF
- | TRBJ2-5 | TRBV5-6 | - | TGTGCCAGCAGCTTATATACAGAGGGCCAAGAGACCCAGTACTTC | CASSLYTEGQETQYF
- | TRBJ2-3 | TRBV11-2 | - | TGTGCCAGCAGCCGCCTCAGTAGCACAGATACGCAGTATTTT | CASSRLSSTDTQYF
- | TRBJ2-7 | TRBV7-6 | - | TGTGCCAGCAGCCCCGGGCCAGCCTACGAGCAGTACTTC | CASSPGPAYEQYF
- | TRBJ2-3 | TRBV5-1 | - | TGCGCCAGCAGCGAAACAGATACGCAGTATTTT | CASSETDTQYF
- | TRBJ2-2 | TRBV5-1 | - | TGCGCCAGCAGGCAACGGAGTGAGGGGTGGACCGGGGAGCTGTTTTTT | CASRQRSEGWTGELFF
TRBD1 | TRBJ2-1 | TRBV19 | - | TGTGCCAGTACCCAGGGGGAGATATACAATGAGCAGTTCTTC | CASTQGEIYNEQFF